This note documents a single T cell receptor (beta chain) sequence. Its antigen is unknown. The data belong to a study of T cells in Graves' hyperthyroidism and ophthalmopathy. The overall study: Peripheral blood was acquired at first diagnosis, ahead of any therapy whatsoever.

Findings of the study overall: For ophthalmopathy, model prediction preceded onset by a median about 6 months. Among clonotypes expanded in thyroid above 0.001, most were also found in blood.

Germline V lookup: CDR1 SGHTS, CDR2 YDEGEE. There are 16 residues in the CDR3. Losses at the gene ends were 6 bases for V and 4 bases for J; bases not matched to a gene: 11. In making diagnoses, clinical symptoms, serum thyroxine and TRAb, thyroid ultrasound and orbital computed tomography were all used. Regions amplified from RNA transcripts were the TCR beta CDR3 regions. A set of HTBI primers served as the primers for a first-round RT-PCR of the TCR CDR3. TCRdb itself ran the multiplex PCR reads through MiXCR, one entry per CDR3 protein. This table has around 690,000 distinct CDR3 sequences, 15% to 20% appearing once.

The V gene is TRBV5-8, the J gene TRBJ2-3, with TRBD2 matching over 10 bases. The TCR sequence derives from a man aged 45-60 years with Graves' hyperthyroidism. Sequencing input: blood. The chain's CDR3 is CASNLALAGVPDTQYF. The CDR3 bases are TGTGCCAGCAATCTAGCGCTAGCGGGAGTCCCAGATACGCAGTATTTT.